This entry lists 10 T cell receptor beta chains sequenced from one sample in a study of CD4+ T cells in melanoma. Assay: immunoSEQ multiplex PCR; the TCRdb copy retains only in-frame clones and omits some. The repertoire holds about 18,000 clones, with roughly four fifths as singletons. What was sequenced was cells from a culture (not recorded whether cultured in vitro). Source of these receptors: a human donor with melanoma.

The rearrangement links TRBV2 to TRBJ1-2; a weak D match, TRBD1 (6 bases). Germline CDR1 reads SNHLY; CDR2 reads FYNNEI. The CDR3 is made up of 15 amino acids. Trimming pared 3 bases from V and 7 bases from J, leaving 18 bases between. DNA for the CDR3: TGTGCCAGCAGTGAGTCAGGGGCGGAAGGATCTGGCTACACCTTC. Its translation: CASSESGAEGSGYTF.

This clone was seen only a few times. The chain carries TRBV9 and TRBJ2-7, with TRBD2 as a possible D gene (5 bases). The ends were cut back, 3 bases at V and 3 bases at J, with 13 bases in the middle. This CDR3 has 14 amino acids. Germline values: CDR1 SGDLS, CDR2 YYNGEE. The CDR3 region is CASSEDLVSYEQYF. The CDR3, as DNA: TGTGCCAGCAGCGAGGACTTGGTTAGCTACGAGCAGTACTTC.

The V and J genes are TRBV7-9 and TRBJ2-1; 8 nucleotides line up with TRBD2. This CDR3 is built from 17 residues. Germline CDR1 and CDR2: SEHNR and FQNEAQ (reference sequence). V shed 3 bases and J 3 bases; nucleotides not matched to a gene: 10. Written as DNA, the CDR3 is TGTGCCAGCAGCTTCTCGGCTATAGCGGGGAGCTACAATGAGCAGTTCTTC. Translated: CASSFSAIAGSYNEQFF.

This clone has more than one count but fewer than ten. The CDR3 loop is CASSLNGPDQQAFF. CDR3 bases: TGCGCCAGCAGCTTGAATGGGCCAGATCAGCAAGCTTTCTTT. The V gene is TRBV5-1, the J gene TRBJ1-1; unclear D gene. The CDR3 loop spans 14 amino acids. The germline V gene encodes CDR1 SGHRS and CDR2 YFSETQ. Trimming shortened V by 1 base and J by 9 bases, and 16 bases separated the two germline ends.

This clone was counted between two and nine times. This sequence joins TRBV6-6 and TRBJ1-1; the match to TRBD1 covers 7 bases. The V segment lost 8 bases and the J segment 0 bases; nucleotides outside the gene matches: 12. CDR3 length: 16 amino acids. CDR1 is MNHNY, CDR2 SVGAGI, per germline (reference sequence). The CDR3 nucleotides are TGTGCCAGCCATCGGGACAGCCTTTTAATGAACACTGAAGCTTTCTTT. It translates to CASHRDSLLMNTEAFF.

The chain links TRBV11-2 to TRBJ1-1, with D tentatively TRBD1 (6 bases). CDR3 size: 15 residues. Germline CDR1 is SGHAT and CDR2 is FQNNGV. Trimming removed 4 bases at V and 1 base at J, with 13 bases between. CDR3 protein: CASSSKQGWNTEAFF. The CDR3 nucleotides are TGTGCCAGCAGCTCCAAACAGGGCTGGAACACTGAAGCTTTCTTT.

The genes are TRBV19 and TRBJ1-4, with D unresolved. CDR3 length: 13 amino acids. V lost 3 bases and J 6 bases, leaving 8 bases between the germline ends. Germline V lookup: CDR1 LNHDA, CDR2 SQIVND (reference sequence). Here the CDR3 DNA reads TGTGCCAGTAGTATTTCTAGTTATGAAAAACTGTTTTTT. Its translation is CASSISSYEKLFF.

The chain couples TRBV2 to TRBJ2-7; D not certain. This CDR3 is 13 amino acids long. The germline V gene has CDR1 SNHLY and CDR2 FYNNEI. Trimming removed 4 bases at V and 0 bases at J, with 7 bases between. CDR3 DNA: TGTGCCAGCAGTGTGGTCAGCTCCTACGAGCAGTACTTC. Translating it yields CASSVVSSYEQYF.

The CDR3 DNA is TGTGCCAGCAGCCATCAGAGGACAGGGTTGAACACTGAAGCTTTCTTT. Translating gives CASSHQRTGLNTEAFF. The rearrangement joins TRBV6-6 to TRBJ1-1; 8 bases match TRBD1. V lost 6 bases, J lost 0 bases, and 9 bases stayed unmatched. The CDR3 spans 16 residues. Germline assignment: CDR1 MNHNY and CDR2 SVGAGI (reference sequence).

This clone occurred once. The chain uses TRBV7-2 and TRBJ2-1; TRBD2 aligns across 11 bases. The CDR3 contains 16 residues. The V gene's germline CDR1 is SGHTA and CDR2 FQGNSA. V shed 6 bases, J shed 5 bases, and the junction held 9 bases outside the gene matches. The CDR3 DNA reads TGTGCCAGCAGGCCTCCTAGCGGGGGGCAGAACAATGAGCAGTTCTTC. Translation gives CASRPPSGGQNNEQFF.